A single sample gave rise to the 8 T cell receptor beta chains below, sequenced in a study of blood T cell repertoires in COVID-19 (dated by TCRdb to about 2020). Libraries came from the immunoSEQ multiplex PCR assay. As stored in TCRdb, this immuneACCESS dataset retains in-frame rearrangements with V and J assigned. A fraction of the clones does not appear; measured against another copy, unresolved V genes explain less than half of the discrepancy, and the remainder lacks a known reason. In this sample the table shows about 380,000 clones, approximately 77% of which occur a single time. The top ten clones comprise over 0.95% of the sample. The source material was peripheral blood. These TCRs come from a human donor with acute or convalescent COVID-19. The donor label of this sample is uncertain.

This clone was seen a handful of times. This chain connects TRBV19 to TRBJ1-6; no firm D call. V lost 6 bases and J 10 bases, leaving 16 bases between the germline ends. CDR1 is LNHDA and CDR2 is SQIVND in the germline V gene (reference sequence). The CDR3 consists of 14 residues. CDR3 sequence reads: CASRLEGAVSPLHF. As DNA, the CDR3 is TGTGCCAGTAGATTGGAGGGCGCGGTCTCACCCCTCCACTTT.

This clone came up once. This chain links TRBV13 with TRBJ1-2; TRBD1 might be the D (5 bases). CDR3 length: 14 amino acids. Germline CDR1 PRHDT, CDR2 FYEKMQ (reference sequence). V was clipped by 0 bases and J by 4 bases, with 9 bases between them. In nucleotides, the CDR3 is TGTGCCAGCAGCTTAGGCCAGGGAATCTATGGCTACACCTTC. Translated, it gives CASSLGQGIYGYTF.

This chain connects TRBV6-5 to TRBJ1-1; perhaps TRBD1 as D (5 bases). The CDR3 has 13 amino acids. Germline CDR1 is MNHEY and CDR2 is SVGAGI. With 6 bases removed from V and 4 bases from J, the gap between germline ends came to 12 bases. Here the CDR3 DNA reads TGTGCCAGCAGGCTTCGGGGGATCACTGAAGCTTTCTTT. Its protein product is CASRLRGITEAFF.

The V gene is TRBV19, the J gene TRBJ2-1, with 8 positions matching TRBD2. CDR1 is LNHDA and CDR2 is SQIVND in the germline V gene (reference sequence). V shed 6 bases and J 10 bases; nucleotides not matched to a gene: 17. The CDR3 runs 16 residues. The CDR3 reads CASRRPGLDISGEQFF. CDR3 coding DNA: TGTGCCAGTAGGAGACCGGGACTAGATATTTCGGGGGAGCAGTTCTTC.

V gene TRBV27 combines with J gene TRBJ1-5; the match to TRBD1 covers 7 bases. Germline CDR1 is MNHEY and CDR2 is SMNVEV (reference sequence). The CDR3 sequence is 15 residues long. The ends lost 3 bases at V and 9 bases at J; junction bases unmatched: 11. CDR3 DNA sequence: TGTGCCAGCAGTTTGGGATCGACAGGGCTCCTGCCCCAGCATTTT. Protein: CASSLGSTGLLPQHF.

The chain uses TRBV6-6 and TRBJ2-7, with 10 positions matching TRBD2. Germline-derived CDR1 and CDR2 are MNHNY and SVGAGI (reference sequence). This CDR3 has 16 amino acids. V shed 6 bases and J 7 bases; nucleotides not matched to a gene: 15. The DNA of the CDR3 is TGTGCCAGCAGCCCCAGGGTAGCGGGAGGCCCGGGGGAGCAGTACTTC. Its protein product is CASSPRVAGGPGEQYF.

The chain is built from TRBV28 and TRBJ1-2, with a tentative D call TRBD1 (6 bases). The CDR3 contains 15 residues. Per germline, CDR1 MDHEN and CDR2 SYDVKM. The V end lost 5 bases, the J end lost 4 bases, and 17 bases lay between the germline ends. The CDR3 loop is CASSPDSARGYGYTF. CDR3 nucleotide sequence: TGTGCCAGCAGTCCGGACAGCGCGAGGGGCTATGGCTACACCTTC.

The chain links TRBV18 to TRBJ1-2; 7 positions match TRBD1. CDR3 length: 16 amino acids. Trimming cost V 0 bases and J 2 bases; bases outside gene matches: 6. Per germline, CDR1 KGHSH and CDR2 LQKENI. The CDR3 nucleotides read TGTGCCAGCTCACCACCGACTCTACAGGGGAACTATGGCTACACCTTC. Its translation: CASSPPTLQGNYGYTF.